Detailed here is one T cell receptor beta chain. The CDR3 has 18 residues. Trimming at V came to 1 base and at J to 8 bases, leaving 14 bases not matched to a gene. Germline loops: CDR1 SEHNR, CDR2 FQNEAQ (reference sequence). This record belongs to a study of pediatric ulcerative colitis. Sequencing was at survey level. Only in-frame clones appear in the TCRdb table, and some are missing; sequencing was by immunoSEQ multiplex PCR. The sample lists fewer than 7,000 clones, 89% occurring once. The sample taken for sequencing was blood. This chain connects TRBV7-9 to TRBJ2-1; 10 bases line up with TRBD2. The clonotype originates from a girl between 10 and 17 years old who was a control in a study of pediatric ulcerative colitis. The CDR3 is CASSLVGSSSGSWDEQFF. Here the CDR3 DNA reads TGTGCCAGCAGCTTAGTCGGTAGTTCTAGCGGGAGTTGGGATGAGCAGTTCTTC.